The 21 T cell receptor beta chains reported below all come from one sample, sequenced in a study of shared clonotypes between healthy human individuals. Cells designated naive CD8 were CD45RO-negative and were positively selected for CCR7, with terminally differentiated effector memory CD45RA+ cells excluded. This table comes from immunoSEQ multiplex PCR, and its TCRdb copy is limited to in-frame clones, with some not included. The sample lists approximately 1.9 million clones; about 93% were seen once. The sequenced sample was naive CD8+ T cells from PBMCs. Source of these receptors: a young man in good health. Some clones in this sample may be carry-over from other donors' samples.

The chain joins TRBV15 to TRBJ2-1; weak D call: TRBD1 (5 bases). Germline values: CDR1 LNHNV, CDR2 YYDKDF (reference sequence). Trimming stripped 3 bases from V and 4 bases from J, with 10 bases between. The CDR3 runs 14 residues. CDR3 residues: CATSRTVAYNEQFF. In DNA form, the CDR3 reads TGTGCCACCAGCAGGACAGTGGCTTACAATGAGCAGTTCTTC.

This chain links TRBV2 with TRBJ2-7; D is possibly TRBD2 (6 bases). Trimming left V 6 bases short and J 3 bases short, with 15 bases between. The CDR3 runs 14 residues. CDR1 and CDR2 (germline): SNHLY, FYNNEI. In DNA form, the CDR3 reads TGTGCCAGCAGCGCCCCCCGGGGAGGCTACGAGCAGTACTTC. Encoded protein: CASSAPRGGYEQYF. The entire variable domain, with the rest obtained from reference TRBV2 and TRBJ2-7, is as follows: EPEVTQTPSHQVTQMGQEVILRCVPISNHLYFYWYRQILGQKVEFLVSFYNNEISEKSEIFDDQFSVERPDGSNFTLKIRSTKLEDSAMYFCASSAPRGGYEQYFGPGTRLTVT.

The chain employs TRBV7-9 and TRBJ1-1; D is ambiguous. Germline lookup yields CDR1 SEHNR and CDR2 FQNEAQ (reference sequence). The germline V and J ends were trimmed by 5 bases and 0 bases, with 7 bases remaining between them. The CDR3 length is 13 residues. CDR3 nucleotides: TGTGCCAGCAGCGGATCGGTGAACACTGAAGCTTTCTTT. Its protein is CASSGSVNTEAFF.

The V gene is TRBV5-1, the J gene TRBJ1-4; 8 positions match TRBD1. CDR1 is SGHRS and CDR2 is YFSETQ in the germline V gene. The trim removed 4 bases at V and 2 bases at J, leaving 10 bases unmatched. This CDR3 region has 17 residues. The CDR3 DNA is TGCGCCAGCAGCCTCGTCCCGGGACAGGTTACTAATGAAAAACTGTTTTTT. This codes for CASSLVPGQVTNEKLFF.

The chain uses TRBV7-8 and TRBJ1-4; 7 bases map to TRBD1. The CDR3 contains 16 residues. Trimming took 2 bases from V and 5 from J; bases not matched to a gene: 8. Germline V gene data show CDR1 as SGHVS and CDR2 as FQNEAQ. Here the CDR3 DNA reads TGTGCCAGCAGCTTACGGGCAGGGGGGAGGAATGAAAAACTGTTTTTT. This codes for CASSLRAGGRNEKLFF.

The V call is TRBV5-1, the J call TRBJ2-7; D perhaps matches TRBD2 (5 bases). The CDR3 has 13 amino acids. Germline V CDR1 and CDR2: SGHRS, YFSETQ. Trimming stripped 5 bases from V and 3 bases from J, with 12 bases between. The CDR3 sequence: CASRGDGRYEQYF. For the CDR3, the DNA is TGCGCCAGCAGGGGAGACGGCCGCTACGAGCAGTACTTC.

The chain carries TRBV7-9 and TRBJ1-1, with TRBD1 matching over 7 bases. The CDR3 length is 15 residues. CDR1 is SEHNR and CDR2 is FQNEAQ in the germline V gene (reference sequence). V shed 5 bases and J 1 base; nucleotides not matched to a gene: 7. CDR3 sequence: CASSRPTGQNTEAFF. The CDR3 DNA reads TGTGCCAGCAGCCGCCCGACAGGGCAGAACACTGAAGCTTTCTTT.

Concerning this clone itself: Within the sample, other DNA sequences also encode this same CDR3. V usage is TRBV19 and J usage is TRBJ2-7; no clear D. Germline-derived CDR1 and CDR2 are LNHDA and SQIVND (reference sequence). This CDR3 has 11 residues. Trimming removed 3 bases from V and 7 bases from J, with 7 bases in between. The CDR3 loop reads CASSIGTEQYF. The CDR3 coding sequence is TGTGCCAGTAGTATTGGTACAGAGCAGTACTTC. Full variable domain (rest looked up from reference TRBV19 and TRBJ2-7): DGGITQSPKYLFRKEGQNVTLSCEQNLNHDAMYWYRQDPGQGLRLIYYSQIVNDFQKGDIAEGYSVSREKKESFPLTVTSAQKNPTAFYLCASSIGTEQYFGPGTRLTVT.

V gene TRBV27 combines with J gene TRBJ1-2; a weak D match, TRBD1 (6 bases). In germline, CDR1 is MNHEY, CDR2 SMNVEV (reference sequence). The CDR3 length is 14 residues. The ends were cut back, 5 bases at V and 4 bases at J, with 14 bases in the middle. The CDR3 sequence is CASSPTQTGYGYTF. DNA of the CDR3: TGTGCCAGCAGTCCCACCCAGACAGGCTATGGCTACACCTTC.

The V gene is TRBV2, the J gene TRBJ2-7; possibly TRBD1 for D (6 bases). This CDR3 has 14 amino acids. V lost 10 bases and J 2 bases, leaving 18 bases between the germline ends. Germline V CDR1 and CDR2: SNHLY, FYNNEI. The CDR3 DNA is TGTGCCACCATAGAGGGGGATGGTACCTACGAGCAGTACTTC. As protein: CATIEGDGTYEQYF.

The DNA of the CDR3 is TGTGCCAGCAGTTGGAGGGGGGATGAGCAGTTCTTC. This encodes CASSWRGDEQFF. V gene TRBV11-2 combines with J gene TRBJ2-1; D possibly matches TRBD1 or TRBD2 (6 bases each). V lost 6 bases, J lost 8 bases, and 11 bases lay in between. CDR1 is SGHAT, CDR2 FQNNGV, per germline. The CDR3 loop spans 12 amino acids.

The genes are TRBV28 and TRBJ2-1; weak D call: TRBD1 (6 bases). V gave up 5 bases and J gave up 7 bases, with 21 bases separating them. CDR1 MDHEN and CDR2 SYDVKM come from the germline V gene. The CDR3 sequence is 16 residues long. The CDR3: CASSTPGQSVPNEQFF. The CDR3 nucleotides are TGTGCCAGCAGTACCCCCGGACAGAGCGTTCCTAATGAGCAGTTCTTC. Complete variable domain (other parts from reference TRBV28 and TRBJ2-1): DVKVTQSSRYLVKRTGEKVFLECVQDMDHENMFWYRQDPGLGLRLIYFSYDVKMKEKGDIPEGYSVSREKKERFSLILESASTNQTSMYLCASSTPGQSVPNEQFFGPGTRLTVL.

This chain links TRBV5-6 with TRBJ1-3; 7 bases align to TRBD1. Germline assignment: CDR1 SGHDT and CDR2 YYEEEE. V lost 0 bases to trimming and J lost 2 bases; unmatched junction nucleotides: 5. This CDR3 contains 16 residues. The CDR3 DNA follows: TGTGCCAGCAGCTTGGAGGGGGCGTACGCTGGAAACACCATATATTTT. As protein: CASSLEGAYAGNTIYF.

The J gene is TRBJ2-1, the V gene TRBV5-1; TRBD2 matches at 9 bases. V lost 0 bases, J lost 4 bases, and 2 bases stayed unmatched. The V gene's germline CDR1 is SGHRS and CDR2 YFSETQ. CDR3 length equals 15 residues. CDR3 region: CASSLAAGGYNEQFF. The CDR3 DNA follows: TGCGCCAGCAGCTTGGCAGCGGGAGGATACAATGAGCAGTTCTTC.

The rearrangement joins TRBV10-3 to TRBJ2-1; TRBD1 matches 9 bases. The CDR3 runs 16 residues. Germline assignment: CDR1 ENHRY and CDR2 SYGVKD. J lost 4 bases, V lost 8 bases, and 12 bases had no gene match. The CDR3 spells CAILDNSGQGYNEQFF. The CDR3, as DNA: TGTGCCATCTTGGATAATTCGGGACAGGGATACAATGAGCAGTTCTTC.

The chain joins TRBV4-3 to TRBJ2-5, with a tentative D call TRBD2 (6 bases). This CDR3 has 15 residues. The V and J ends lost 1 base and 4 bases respectively, with 13 bases between them. CDR1 LGHNA and CDR2 YSLEER come from the germline V gene. CDR3 sequence (DNA): TGCGCCAGCAGCCAAGCCTACGGGAGTATAGAGACCCAGTACTTC. It translates to CASSQAYGSIETQYF.

This chain uses TRBV4-2 with TRBJ2-1; TRBD2 matches at 9 bases. The length of the CDR3 is 16 residues. The V gene's germline CDR1 is LGHNA and CDR2 YNFKEQ. J gave up 1 base and V 4 bases, and 5 bases lay outside the gene matches. The DNA for the CDR3 is TGTGCCAGCAGCCTGTTAGCGGGAGAGTCCTACAATGAGCAGTTCTTC. Encoded protein: CASSLLAGESYNEQFF.

This clone was seen a single time. A much larger clonotype is one base distant, so this may be a read error. Within the sample, other DNA sequences also encode this same CDR3. V usage is TRBV11-2 and J usage is TRBJ2-7; D is unresolved. The CDR3 contains 13 residues. V was clipped by 2 bases and J by 0 bases, with 5 bases between them. Germline values: CDR1 SGHAT, CDR2 FQNNGV. The CDR3 loop reads CASSLWGSYEQYF. The CDR3, as DNA: TGTGCCAGCAGCTTATGGGGCTCCTACGAGCAGTACTTC.

This clone is a singleton in its sample. This sequence joins TRBV9 and TRBJ1-1; D unresolved. V lost 3 bases to trimming and J lost 1 base, with 7 bases between them. CDR1 SGDLS and CDR2 YYNGEE come from the germline V gene. This CDR3 has 13 residues. The CDR3 is CASSEQTNTEAFF. The CDR3 bases are TGTGCCAGCAGCGAACAGACGAACACTGAAGCTTTCTTT.

The chain has TRBV6-4 and TRBJ2-3; D perhaps matches TRBD2 (5 bases). V gave up 2 bases and J gave up 4 bases, with 10 bases separating them. Germline CDR1 MRHNA, CDR2 SNTAGT. The CDR3 totals 14 residues. The CDR3 is CASSDPGISDTQYF. For the CDR3, the DNA is TGTGCCAGCAGTGACCCGGGGATCTCAGATACGCAGTATTTT.

This clone occurred once. The rearrangement joins TRBV4-1 to TRBJ1-1; 7 nucleotides match TRBD1. The CDR3 extends over 15 amino acids. The V segment lost 5 bases and the J segment 0 bases; nucleotides outside the gene matches: 6. Germline CDR1 is MGHRA and CDR2 is YSYEKL. The CDR3 protein is CASSFRTGMNTEAFF. In DNA, the CDR3 is TGCGCCAGCAGCTTTCGGACAGGTATGAACACTGAAGCTTTCTTT.